This is a list of T cell receptor beta chains from one sample in a study of Ad26.COV2.S vaccination and SARS-CoV-2 variants. Method: immunoSEQ multiplex PCR; TCRdb's copy keeps in-frame clones and lacks some. The sample records 300,000 to 400,000 clones, about 82% being singletons. The sample in question was peripheral blood, obtained in a trial of Ad26.COV2.S vaccine versus placebo. The receptor set was obtained from a person between 18 and 65 years old who received the Ad26.COV2.S COVID-19 vaccine or a placebo. Each CDR3 is given with its conserved first and last residue. The D gene is left open where the match is weak. Only part of the rows carry a size: once, few, many, or a class if the clone is expanded.

TRBV5-1,TRBJ2-7,-,-,TGCGCCAGCAGCTTGGGTGGGGGTCCCGGTACGAACGAGCAGTACTTC,CASSLGGGPGTNEQYF
TRBV9,TRBJ2-3,-,-,TGTGCCAGCAGGGGGGCCAGCACAGATACGCAGTATTTT,CASRGASTDTQYF
TRBV6-1,TRBJ2-5,-,TRBD2,TGTGCCAGCAGTGATAGGGGCGGGGGGCCGGCCCAGTACTTC,CASSDRGGGPAQYF
TRBV10-1,TRBJ2-1,few,TRBD2,TGCGCCGGCCTACTAGCGGGGGAAGACAATGAGCAGTTCTTC,CAGLLAGEDNEQFF
TRBV21-1,TRBJ2-2,-,-,TGTGCCAGCAGCAAAATGGTCCAGGGGGCGCACACCGGGGAGCTGTTTTTT,CASSKMVQGAHTGELFF
TRBV24-1,TRBJ1-2,-,TRBD1,TGTGCCACCAGTGAAGCCGGGACAGGGGGTGCGTATGGCTACACCTTC,CATSEAGTGGAYGYTF
TRBV11-2,TRBJ1-1,-,TRBD1,TGTGCCAGCAGCTTGATACTCCGGGACAGTCAGATTGAAGCTTTCTTT,CASSLILRDSQIEAFF
TRBV5-4,TRBJ2-3,-,TRBD1,TGTGCCAGCAGCTTGCCCACAGGGGCCCCCACAGATACGCAGTATTTT,CASSLPTGAPTDTQYF
TRBV28,TRBJ1-3,few,-,TGTGCCAGCAGGAGGCACACTGGAAACACCATATATTTT,CASRRHTGNTIYF
TRBV28,TRBJ2-1,-,-,TGTGCCAGCACCCTCGACAGACACAATGAGCAGTTCTTC,CASTLDRHNEQFF
TRBV9,TRBJ2-2,-,-,TGTGCCAGCAGCCTCTGGACGGGCAACACCGGGGAGCTGTTTTTT,CASSLWTGNTGELFF
TRBV7-2,TRBJ2-7,-,TRBD2,TGTGCCAGCAGCCGTAGCGGGGTAGGCTACGAGCAGTACTTC,CASSRSGVGYEQYF
TRBV6-6,TRBJ1-1,-,-,TGTGCCAGCAGTTACTCGAACGATGGTCACCCTGAAGCTTTCTTT,CASSYSNDGHPEAFF
TRBV4-1,TRBJ2-3,-,-,TGCGCCAGTCACCGGACAGTCCTTAGCACAGATACGCAGTATTTT,CASHRTVLSTDTQYF
TRBV5-4,TRBJ2-1,-,-,TGTGCCAGCAGCTTGGTTGGGACGGCCTACAATGAGCAGTTCTTC,CASSLVGTAYNEQFF
TRBV5-5,TRBJ2-4,-,TRBD1,TGTGCCAGCAGCTTGGTCTACAGGGGAGTAAACATTCAGTACTTC,CASSLVYRGVNIQYF
TRBV19,TRBJ1-1,-,TRBD1,TGTGCCAGTAGTGTCCACAGGGGATGGACTGAAGCTTTCTTT,CASSVHRGWTEAFF
TRBV11-2,TRBJ2-1,-,-,TGTGCCAGCAGCTTAGATCACGCGGCTGGGGATGAGCAGTTCTTC,CASSLDHAAGDEQFF
TRBV19,TRBJ1-1,-,-,TGTGCCAGTAGTATCGGCGGGGGGACTGAAGCTTTCTTT,CASSIGGGTEAFF
TRBV3-1/TRBV3-2,TRBJ2-3,few,TRBD2,TGTGCCAGCAGTCAGCGGGGGGGCGCGAGATATACGCAGTATTTT,CASSQRGGARYTQYF
TRBV11-3,TRBJ2-7,-,-,TGTGCCAGCAGCTTAGGGCCACACGAGCAGTACTTC,CASSLGPHEQYF
TRBV5-1,TRBJ2-7,once,TRBD1,TGCGCCAGCAGCGAGGACAGGGATCATGGGTACGAGCAGTACTTC,CASSEDRDHGYEQYF
TRBV19,TRBJ1-4,-,-,TGTGCCAGTAGTACCGGGGGCACGGGAGAAAAACTGTTTTTT,CASSTGGTGEKLFF
TRBV14,TRBJ2-5,-,TRBD1,TGTGCCAGCAGCCAAGATGATGGACAGGAATTCGGGGCAGAGACCCAGTACTTC,CASSQDDGQEFGAETQYF
TRBV6-5,TRBJ1-3,-,TRBD1,TGTGCCAGCAGTTACGGACAGGGATCCGGAAACACCATATATTTT,CASSYGQGSGNTIYF
TRBV9,TRBJ2-7,-,-,TGTGCCAGCAGCGTAGAATCGGGGCGGGGTAGGTACGAGCAGTACTTC,CASSVESGRGRYEQYF